Only a few counts were recorded for the clone carrying this T cell receptor (beta chain). This record belongs to a study of blood T cells in healthy people across ages. PCR was performed a second time for about 6 to 11 cycles using a sample-barcoded 5' primer and a J-beta primer mix. TCRdb fed the 5' RACE reads into MiXCR, producing one record per CDR3 protein. The table shows roughly 1.9 million distinct CDR3 sequences, with roughly two fifths occurring only once. Specimen: blood. This receptor was obtained from a human donor in good health.

The CDR3 region is CASSLRPSYNEQFF. The CDR3 region has the DNA TGTGCCAGCAGCTTAAGGCCCTCCTACAATGAGCAGTTCTTC. This sequence joins TRBV7-3 and TRBJ2-1; D ambiguous. This CDR3 is built from 14 residues. Deletions cut 1 base from V and 0 bases from J, with 4 bases between. Germline CDR1 reads SGHTA; CDR2 reads FQGTGA.